This TCR beta chain derives from a study of T cell repertoires in cytomegalovirus infection. About the study: The public TCR beta signatures pointed to both CMV infection and matching HLA type.

Study-wide points: The ex vivo response was dominated by HLA-C-restricted CMV-specific TCR beta clonotypes. There were carriers of CMV plus the relevant HLA, and cumulative public TCR beta family frequency identified them.

MiXCR was run by TCRdb on the reads, yielding one entry per CDR3 protein. Here the sample spans about 490,000 distinct CDR3 sequences, about 25% being singletons. On this clonotype itself: Its antigen is not known.

This CDR3 region has 14 residues. The germline CDR1 and CDR2 sequences are SGHAT and FQDESV (reference sequence). Trimming took 3 bases from V and 2 from J, leaving 11 bases between them. The material sequenced was PBMCs. The chain links TRBV11-1 to TRBJ2-7; TRBD2 might be the D (5 bases). The source of this sequence is a human donor in good health (CMV status not recorded). Some clones in this sample may be carry-over from other donors' samples. In nucleotides, the CDR3 is TGTGCCAGCAGCTTCAGCACGGGGACCTACGAGCAGTACTTC. It codes for CASSFSTGTYEQYF. The full variable domain, completed using reference TRBV11-1 and TRBJ2-7, is EAEVAQSPRYKITEKSQAVAFWCDPISGHATLYWYRQILGQGPELLVQFQDESVVDDSQLPKDRFSAERLKGVDSTLKIQPAELGDSAMYLCASSFSTGTYEQYFGPGTRLTVT.